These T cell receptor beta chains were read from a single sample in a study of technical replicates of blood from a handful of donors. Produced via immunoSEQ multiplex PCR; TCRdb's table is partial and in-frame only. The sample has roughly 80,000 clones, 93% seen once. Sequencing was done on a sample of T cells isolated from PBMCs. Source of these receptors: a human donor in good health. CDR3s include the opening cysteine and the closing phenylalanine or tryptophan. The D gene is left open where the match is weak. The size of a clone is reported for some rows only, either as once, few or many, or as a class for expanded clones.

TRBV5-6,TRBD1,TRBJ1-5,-,CASSLGTDRGLSNQPQHF,TGTGCCAGCAGCTTGGGTACCGACAGGGGACTGAGCAATCAGCCCCAGCATTTT
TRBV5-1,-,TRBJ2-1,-,CASSSSTASNEQFF,TGCGCCAGCAGCTCCTCGACAGCGAGCAATGAGCAGTTCTTC
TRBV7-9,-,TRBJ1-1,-,CASSLGYQGGTEAFF,TGTGCCAGCAGCTTAGGTTATCAGGGAGGCACTGAAGCTTTCTTT
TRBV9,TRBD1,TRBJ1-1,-,CASSGQGRLNTEAFF,TGTGCCAGCAGCGGACAGGGAAGGTTGAACACTGAAGCTTTCTTT
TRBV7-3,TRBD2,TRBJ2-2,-,CASSSIAGGPTTAYTGELFF,TGTGCCAGCAGCTCGATAGCGGGGGGCCCAACAACAGCTTACACCGGGGAGCTGTTTTTT
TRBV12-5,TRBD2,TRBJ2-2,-,CASGLGSGGPSSWELFF,TGTGCTAGTGGTTTAGGTAGCGGGGGGCCCTCCTCGTGGGAGCTGTTTTTT
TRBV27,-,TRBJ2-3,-,CASSHRSTDTQYF,TGTGCCAGCAGTCACAGGAGTACAGATACGCAGTATTTT
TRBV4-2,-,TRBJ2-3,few,CASSQVRDTDTQYF,TGTGCCAGCAGCCAAGTCCGAGACACAGATACGCAGTATTTT
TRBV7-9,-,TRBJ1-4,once,CASSGPARGPEKLFF,TGTGCCAGCAGCGGACCGGCCCGAGGGCCTGAAAAACTGTTTTTT
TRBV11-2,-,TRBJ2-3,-,CASSVLGWGYRTDTQYF,TGTGCCAGCAGCGTTCTGGGGTGGGGCTACCGCACAGATACGCAGTATTTT
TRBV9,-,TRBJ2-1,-,CASSVEEGGYNEQFF,TGTGCCAGCAGCGTAGAAGAGGGTGGCTACAATGAGCAGTTCTTC
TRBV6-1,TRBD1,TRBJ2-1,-,CASSELGQGAMNEQFF,TGTGCCAGCAGTGAACTCGGACAGGGGGCAATGAATGAGCAGTTCTTC
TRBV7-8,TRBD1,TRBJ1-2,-,CASSSSTGGDGYTF,TGTGCCAGCAGCTCTTCGACAGGGGGGGATGGCTACACCTTC
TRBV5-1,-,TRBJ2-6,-,CASRMDRMGFRGVYTPSGANVLTF,TGCGCCAGCAGGATGGACAGGATGGGGTTTAGGGGGGTCTACACCCCTTCTGGGGCCAACGTCCTGACTTTC
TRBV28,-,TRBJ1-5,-,CASSFGRGVGRNQPQHF,TGTGCCAGCAGTTTCGGACGGGGAGTAGGGAGAAATCAGCCCCAGCATTTT
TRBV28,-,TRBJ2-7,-,CASSLVGSLNYEQYF,TGTGCCAGCAGTTTAGTCGGGAGTCTCAACTACGAGCAGTACTTC
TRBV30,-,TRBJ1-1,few,CAWRVTGGNTEAFF,TGTGCCTGGAGGGTGACAGGAGGGAACACTGAAGCTTTCTTT
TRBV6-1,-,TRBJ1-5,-,CASIDPSRVDQPQHF,TGTGCCAGCATAGATCCCTCCAGGGTCGATCAGCCCCAGCATTTT